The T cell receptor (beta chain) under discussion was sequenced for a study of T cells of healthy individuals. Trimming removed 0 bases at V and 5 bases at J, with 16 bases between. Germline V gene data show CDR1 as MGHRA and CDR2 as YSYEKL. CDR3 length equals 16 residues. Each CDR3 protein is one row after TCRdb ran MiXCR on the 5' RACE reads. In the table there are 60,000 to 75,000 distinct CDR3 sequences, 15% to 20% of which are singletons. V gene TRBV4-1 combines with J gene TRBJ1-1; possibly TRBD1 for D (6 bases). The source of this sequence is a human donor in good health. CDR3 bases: TGCGCCAGCAGCCAAGACTCCCGCGGGGGCAGGACTGAAGCTTTCTTT. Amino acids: CASSQDSRGGRTEAFF.